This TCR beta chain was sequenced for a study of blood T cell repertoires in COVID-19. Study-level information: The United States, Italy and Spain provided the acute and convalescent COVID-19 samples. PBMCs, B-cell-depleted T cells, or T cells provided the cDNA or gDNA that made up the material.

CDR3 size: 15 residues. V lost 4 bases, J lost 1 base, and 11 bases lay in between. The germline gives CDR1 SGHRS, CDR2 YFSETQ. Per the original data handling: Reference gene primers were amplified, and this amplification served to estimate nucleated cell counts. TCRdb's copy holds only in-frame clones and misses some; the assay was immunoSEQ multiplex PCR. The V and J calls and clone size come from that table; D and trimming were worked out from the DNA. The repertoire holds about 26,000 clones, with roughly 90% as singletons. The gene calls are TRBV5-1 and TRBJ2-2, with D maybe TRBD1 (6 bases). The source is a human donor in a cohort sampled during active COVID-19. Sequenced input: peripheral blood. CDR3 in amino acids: CASSPRGGNTGELFF. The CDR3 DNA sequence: TGCGCCAGCAGCCCCCGAGGGGGGAACACCGGGGAGCTGTTTTTT.